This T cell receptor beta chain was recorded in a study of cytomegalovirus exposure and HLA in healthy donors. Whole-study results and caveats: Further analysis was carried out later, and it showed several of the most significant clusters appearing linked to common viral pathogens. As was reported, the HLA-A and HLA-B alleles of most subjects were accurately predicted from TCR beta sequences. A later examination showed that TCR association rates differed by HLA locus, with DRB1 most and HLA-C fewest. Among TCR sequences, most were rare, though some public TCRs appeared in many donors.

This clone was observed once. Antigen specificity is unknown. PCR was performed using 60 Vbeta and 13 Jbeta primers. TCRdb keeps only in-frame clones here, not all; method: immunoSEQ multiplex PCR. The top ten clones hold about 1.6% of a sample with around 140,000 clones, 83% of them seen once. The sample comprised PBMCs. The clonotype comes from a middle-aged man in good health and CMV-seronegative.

This chain's CDR3 is CASSFGGNTEAFF. The CDR3 DNA reads as TGTGCCAGCAGCTTTGGAGGAAACACTGAAGCTTTCTTT. The rearrangement joins TRBV7-9 to TRBJ1-1; no reliable D call. The CDR3 extends over 13 amino acids. V gave up 3 bases and J gave up 2 bases, with 7 bases separating them. Looked up from germline, CDR1 is SEHNR and CDR2 is FQNEAQ (reference sequence).